The 12 T cell receptor beta chains in this list originate from one sample, sequenced in a study of CD8 T cells in Susac syndrome. With random hexamers, 0.5 to 1 ug RNA was reverse transcribed. Using its own MiXCR run on the immunoSEQ multiplex PCR reads, TCRdb lists one record per CDR3 protein. The sample lists about 200,000 distinct CDR3 sequences, 95% occurring once. The sample taken for sequencing was CD4+ T cells from PBMCs. The receptors here all came from a human donor in good health.

This chain uses TRBV12-3 or TRBV12-4 with TRBJ2-1; 8 bases are a match to TRBD2. The CDR3 covers 15 residues. V shed 5 bases and J 3 bases; nucleotides not matched to a gene: 6. CDR3 in amino acids: CASSLRGGLYNEQFF. DNA of the CDR3: TGTGCCAGCAGTCTCCGCGGGGGGCTCTACAATGAGCAGTTCTTC.

This clonotype showed up just once. This rearrangement joins TRBV20-1 to TRBJ2-7; TRBD1 might be the D (6 bases). The CDR3 loop spans 15 amino acids. V was clipped by 0 bases and J by 0 bases, with 12 bases between them. Germline values: CDR1 DFQATT, CDR2 SNEGSKA (reference sequence). CDR3: CSARDLNRASYEQYV. The CDR3 DNA sequence: TGCAGTGCTAGAGATCTGAACAGGGCCTCCTACGAGCAGTACGTC.

The chain is built from TRBV18 and TRBJ2-1; possibly TRBD1 or TRBD2 for D (5 bases each). Germline V gene sequence: CDR1 KGHSH, CDR2 LQKENI. Trimming removed 2 bases from V and 4 bases from J, with 9 bases in between. This CDR3 contains 14 residues. This CDR3 reads CASSPSGGYNEQFF. The CDR3 DNA sequence: TGTGCCAGCTCACCATCTGGGGGATACAATGAGCAGTTCTTC.

This clonotype appeared a single time. V usage is TRBV12-3 or TRBV12-4 and J usage is TRBJ2-5, with D perhaps being TRBD1 or TRBD2 (5 bases each). CDR3 size: 13 residues. The V end lost 7 bases, the J end lost 3 bases, and 12 bases lay between the germline ends. CDR3 amino acids: CASTNQGEETQYF. As DNA, the CDR3 is TGTGCCAGCACCAACCAGGGAGAAGAGACCCAGTACTTC.

This chain connects TRBV27 to TRBJ2-5; the D is unclear. The CDR3 loop spans 13 amino acids. Per the germline V gene, CDR1 is MNHEY and CDR2 is SMNVEV (reference sequence). Trimming pared 7 bases from V and 7 bases from J, leaving 16 bases between. In DNA form, the CDR3 reads TGTGCCAGCACTAGTTATTCTCTGGGGACCCAGTACTTC. It translates to CASTSYSLGTQYF.

The V and J genes are TRBV27 and TRBJ2-7; 7 bases are a match to TRBD1. Per germline, CDR1 MNHEY and CDR2 SMNVEV (reference sequence). The CDR3 has 15 amino acids. CDR3 region: CAADSGSRTGYEQYV. CDR3 DNA: TGTGCTGCGGATTCTGGCAGTCGGACAGGCTACGAGCAGTACGTC.

The chain joins TRBV12-3 or TRBV12-4 to TRBJ2-1, with a possible D match to TRBD1 (6 bases). The germline V and J ends were trimmed by 6 bases and 5 bases, with 14 bases remaining between them. The CDR3 loop spans 14 amino acids. CDR3 in DNA: TGTGCCAGCAGCGACTACAGGGCAGACAATGAGCAGTTCTTC. Translated, it gives CASSDYRADNEQFF.

The V call is TRBV9, the J call TRBJ2-7, with 8 bases identical to TRBD1. The CDR3 consists of 17 residues. After removal of 3 bases from V and 1 base from J, the junction contained 12 bases not matched to a gene. Germline values: CDR1 SGDLS, CDR2 YYNGEE. The CDR3 protein is CASSAAGQGRVSYEQYF. CDR3 bases: TGTGCCAGCAGCGCCGCTGGACAGGGACGTGTTTCCTACGAGCAGTACTTC.

The rearrangement joins TRBV5-4 to TRBJ2-5, with D tentatively TRBD1 (6 bases). The CDR3 runs 14 residues. The germline V and J ends were trimmed by 2 bases and 5 bases, with 13 bases remaining between them. Germline CDR1 and CDR2: SGHNT and YYREEE (reference sequence). The CDR3: CASSFVGAGETQYF. The CDR3 DNA reads as TGTGCCAGCAGCTTCGTGGGGGCTGGGGAGACCCAGTACTTC.

The rearrangement joins TRBV3-1 to TRBJ2-3; 9 bases map to TRBD1. Germline V gene sequence: CDR1 LGHDT, CDR2 YNNKEL (reference sequence). Losses at the gene ends were 3 bases for V and 8 bases for J; bases not matched to a gene: 6. The CDR3 length is 14 residues. CDR3 coding DNA: TGTGCCAGCAGCCAGGGACAGGGAGTTTCTACGCAGTATTTT. It is translated as CASSQGQGVSTQYF.

The chain is built from TRBV19 and TRBJ2-1; a possible D gene is TRBD1 (5 bases). The CDR3 has 13 residues. Germline V gives CDR1 LNHDA, CDR2 SQIVND (reference sequence). The V end was cut by 6 bases, the J end by 8 bases, with 14 bases between. The CDR3, as DNA: TGTGCCAGTAGGATCGCCTGGGGCCATGAGCAGTTCTTC. The encoded protein is CASRIAWGHEQFF. Filled out from reference TRBV19 and TRBJ2-1, the complete variable domain reads DGGITQSPKYLFRKEGQNVTLSCEQNLNHDAMYWYRQDPGQGLRLIYYSQIVNDFQKGDIAEGYSVSREKKESFPLTVTSAQKNPTAFYLCASRIAWGHEQFFGPGTRLTVL.

The chain couples TRBV20-1 to TRBJ2-3, with D unresolved. V shed 7 bases and J shed 4 bases, with 12 bases lying between them. In germline, CDR1 is DFQATT, CDR2 SNEGSKA (reference sequence). The length of the CDR3 is 12 residues. CDR3 sequence reads: CSGWSRADTQYF. The CDR3 nucleotides read TGCAGTGGTTGGTCCCGGGCAGATACGCAGTATTTT.